A single sample gave rise to the 26 T cell receptor beta chains below, sequenced in a study of human T cells and chemical hapten exposure (TCRdb year 2021). Library prep was done by RACE. The sequencer was a NextSeq 500. TCRdb passed the public sequencing reads through fastp at Q25 and MiXCR, retaining productive beta sequences. Under each unique CDR3 protein, matching rows form one entry showing the most common genes and DNA. The sample records a few hundred thousand distinct CDR3 sequences, roughly 6.3% of which are singletons. The biggest ten clones account for around 5.8% of the sample. The meaning of the sample's time point label: patch test 2, 6 weeks after DPC sensitization. What the treatment or condition label conveys for this sample: therapeutic diphenylcyclopropenone sensitization with weekly scalp DPC. Sequences were derived from whole blood, sampled in connection with sensitization to the hapten diphenylcyclopropenone (DPC). Receptor source: a woman aged 18-35 years with alopecia areata. Some clones in this sample may be carry-over from other donors' samples.

This clonotype has just a few counts. This chain connects TRBV28 to TRBJ2-7; 10 bases match TRBD1. Germline V gives CDR1 MDHEN, CDR2 SYDVKM. CDR3 length equals 16 residues. J was trimmed by 3 bases and V by 6 bases; bases with no gene match: 11. The CDR3 DNA sequence: TGTGCCAGCAGGGGAGGACAGGGGGGAATTAGCTACGAGCAGTACTTC. Translating it yields CASRGGQGGISYEQYF.

This rearrangement joins TRBV7-9 to TRBJ2-1; D might be TRBD1 (6 bases). Trimming cost V 0 bases and J 5 bases, with 11 bases left between them. Germline assignment: CDR1 SEHNR and CDR2 FQNEAQ (reference sequence). The CDR3 runs 15 residues. CDR3 residues: CASSLAERTDNEQFF. The CDR3 DNA reads as TGTGCCAGCAGCTTAGCGGAGAGGACAGACAATGAGCAGTTCTTC.

This clonotype was picked up many times. This chain connects TRBV29-1 to TRBJ2-2, with D possibly matching TRBD2 (5 bases). The germline gives CDR1 SQVTM, CDR2 ANQGSEA. The V and J ends lost 2 bases and 5 bases respectively, with 12 bases between them. The CDR3 spans 14 residues. In nucleotides, the CDR3 is TGCAGCGTTGAAAAGGGCGGAGGAACCGGGGAGCTGTTTTTT. Protein: CSVEKGGGTGELFF.

The V and J genes are TRBV3-1 and TRBJ2-1; 13 bases align to TRBD2. The V gene end was trimmed by 0 bases and the J gene end by 7 bases; junction bases not matched to a gene: 15. The germline CDR1 and CDR2 sequences are LGHDT and YNNKEL (reference sequence). CDR3 length: 20 residues. The CDR3 protein is CASSQEPPSPLAGGLNEQFF. DNA for the CDR3: TGTGCCAGCAGCCAAGAGCCTCCCTCTCCACTAGCGGGGGGGCTGAATGAGCAGTTCTTC.

This clonotype was counted only a few times. V and J are TRBV3-1 and TRBJ2-2; D perhaps matches TRBD2 (5 bases). Per the germline V gene, CDR1 is LGHDT and CDR2 is YNNKEL (reference sequence). The V gene lost 8 bases and the J gene lost 4 bases, with 14 bases spanning the gap. The CDR3 totals 14 residues. This chain's CDR3 is CASGLDSGTGELFF. The CDR3 bases are TGTGCCAGCGGCCTGGACTCCGGCACCGGGGAGCTGTTTTTT.

This clonotype has just a few counts. The V and J genes are TRBV20-1 and TRBJ2-3, with D hard to call. Looked up from germline, CDR1 is DFQATT and CDR2 is SNEGSKA (reference sequence). This CDR3 is built from 12 residues. V lost 3 bases and J lost 4, with 8 bases in between. Written as DNA, the CDR3 is TGCAGTGCTAGCCTATCAGCAGATACGCAGTATTTT. The encoded protein is CSASLSADTQYF.

This clonotype has a handful of counts. This chain links TRBV18 with TRBJ2-3, with D unclear. Germline loops: CDR1 KGHSH, CDR2 LQKENI. V lost 3 bases and J lost 5, with 9 bases in between. The CDR3 totals 13 residues. The CDR3 region has the DNA TGTGCCAGCTCACCCCTCCGATTAGATACGCAGTATTTT. Translated, it gives CASSPLRLDTQYF.

This clonotype was found many times. The chain is built from TRBV20-1 and TRBJ2-5; maybe TRBD2 (6 bases). V lost 6 bases, J lost 2 bases, and 13 bases lay in between. The CDR3 totals 13 residues. Germline V gene sequence: CDR1 DFQATT, CDR2 SNEGSKA (reference sequence). The CDR3 loop is CSAEGSGQETQYF. The CDR3 bases are TGCAGTGCGGAGGGGTCCGGGCAAGAGACCCAGTACTTC.

In the case of this clonotype: A much larger clonotype is one base distant, so this may be a read error. V gene TRBV18 combines with J gene TRBJ1-2; D gene ambiguous. Germline CDR1 KGHSH, CDR2 LQKENI. Trimming cost V 6 bases and J 8 bases, with 16 bases left between them. The CDR3 is 13 residues long. In nucleotides, the CDR3 is TGTGCCAGCTCTATGGGGAAAGCAGAAGGCTACACCTTC. Its translation: CASSMGKAEGYTF.

The chain recombines TRBV28 with TRBJ1-6, with unresolved D. Deletions cut 6 bases from V and 8 bases from J, with 11 bases between. This CDR3 has 13 residues. Germline V gene sequence: CDR1 MDHEN, CDR2 SYDVKM. CDR3 loop: CASSRVIDSPLHF. In nucleotides, the CDR3 is TGTGCCAGCAGCCGGGTGATTGATTCACCCCTCCACTTT.

As DNA, the CDR3 is TGTGCCAGCAGCTTCCATAGCGGGGCAAATGAGCAGTTCTTC. Residues: CASSFHSGANEQFF. This chain joins TRBV12-3 or TRBV12-4 and TRBJ2-1, with 8 nucleotides matching TRBD2. V lost 6 bases, J lost 7 bases, and 8 bases stayed unmatched. This CDR3 is built from 14 residues.

This clonotype was recorded many times. J is TRBJ1-5 and V is TRBV7-9; D not resolved. The CDR3 contains 12 residues. CDR1 and CDR2 from the germline V gene are SEHNR and FQNEAQ (reference sequence). The V end lost 7 bases, the J end lost 5 bases, and 9 bases lay between the germline ends. This chain's CDR3 is CASTGRDQPQHF. DNA for the CDR3: TGTGCCAGCACCGGTCGGGATCAGCCCCAGCATTTT.

This clonotype was counted only a few times. The chain has TRBV7-6 and TRBJ1-6, with D possibly matching TRBD1 (6 bases). The CDR3 has 16 amino acids. Germline assignment: CDR1 SGHVS and CDR2 FNYEAQ. Deletions cut 5 bases from V and 10 bases from J, with 21 bases between. The CDR3 sequence: CASSPRDNPLGSPLHF. The CDR3 DNA reads as TGTGCCAGCAGCCCACGGGACAATCCCCTTGGGTCACCCCTCCACTTT.

This clonotype came up a few times. The chain uses TRBV4-1 and TRBJ2-7; 9 bases fit TRBD1. Trimming cost V 1 base and J 4 bases; bases outside gene matches: 2. There are 14 residues in the CDR3. CDR1 is MGHRA, CDR2 YSYEKL, per germline. The CDR3 DNA reads TGCGCCAGCAGCCAAGCGGGACAGGGTTACGAGCAGTACTTC. Translating it yields CASSQAGQGYEQYF.

This clonotype was counted at least ten times. CDR3 in amino acids: CASSFVEKLFF. The CDR3 DNA follows: TGTGCCAGCAGTTTCGTCGAAAAACTGTTTTTT. The chain employs TRBV12-3 or TRBV12-4 and TRBJ1-4; D call uncertain. There are 11 residues in the CDR3. Between the trimmed V and J ends, which lost 3 bases and 8 bases, there was a span of 4 bases.

This clonotype was detected only a few times. J is TRBJ2-1 and V is TRBV4-3, with D uncertain. Germline CDR1 LGHNA, CDR2 YSLEER. The germline V and J ends were trimmed by 0 bases and 6 bases, with 6 bases remaining between them. This CDR3 has 13 residues. CDR3 bases: TGCGCCAGCAGCCAAGAGGCAGGCAATGAGCAGTTCTTC. This sequence encodes CASSQEAGNEQFF.

This chain links TRBV5-1 with TRBJ2-3; maybe TRBD1 (6 bases). This CDR3 is 16 amino acids long. Germline CDR1 reads SGHRS; CDR2 reads YFSETQ. The V gene lost 0 bases and the J gene lost 1 base, with 12 bases spanning the gap. CDR3 region: CASSLEGVKRTDTQYF. Written as DNA, the CDR3 is TGCGCCAGCAGCTTGGAGGGGGTAAAACGCACAGATACGCAGTATTTT.

In its sample, this clonotype was seen a few times. The chain has TRBV4-1 and TRBJ1-1; D perhaps matches TRBD1 (5 bases). The V and J ends lost 5 bases and 5 bases respectively, with 15 bases between them. The CDR3 extends over 14 amino acids. Germline V CDR1 and CDR2: MGHRA, YSYEKL. The CDR3 spells CASSSPTAMTEAFF. CDR3 nucleotide sequence: TGCGCCAGCAGCTCCCCGACAGCAATGACTGAAGCTTTCTTT.

V usage is TRBV20-1 and J usage is TRBJ2-1, with 8 positions matching TRBD1. The CDR3 consists of 15 residues. J was trimmed by 9 bases and V by 2 bases; bases with no gene match: 12. Germline V gene data show CDR1 as DFQATT and CDR2 as SNEGSKA (reference sequence). CDR3 amino acids: CSARNPGTGLGEQFF. The CDR3 DNA reads TGCAGTGCTAGAAACCCCGGGACAGGATTGGGTGAGCAGTTCTTC.

This chain joins TRBV9 and TRBJ1-3; D is unclear. The germline gives CDR1 SGDLS, CDR2 YYNGEE. CDR3 size: 18 residues. V was clipped by 1 base and J by 0 bases, with 17 bases between them. The CDR3 DNA reads as TGTGCCAGCAGCGTATCGGAACACGACCCTTACTCTGGAAACACCATATATTTT. This encodes CASSVSEHDPYSGNTIYF.

This clonotype was detected many times. The chain carries TRBV20-1 and TRBJ2-1, with D possibly being TRBD1 (6 bases). This CDR3 comprises 15 residues. CDR1 and CDR2 (germline): DFQATT, SNEGSKA (reference sequence). Trimming pared 0 bases from V and 1 base from J, leaving 10 bases between. CDR3 in amino acids: CSARDRTGSYNEQFF. CDR3 sequence (DNA): TGCAGTGCTAGAGACCGAACAGGGTCCTACAATGAGCAGTTCTTC.

This clonotype was seen more than once but under ten times. J is TRBJ1-5 and V is TRBV12-5, with 9 bases aligning to TRBD1. This CDR3 comprises 15 residues. J lost 3 bases, V lost 7 bases, and 7 bases had no gene match. Per germline, CDR1 LGHNT and CDR2 FRNRAP. The CDR3 DNA follows: TGTGCTAGTGTACTAGGGACAGGGAACAATCAGCCCCAGCATTTT. This gives the protein CASVLGTGNNQPQHF.

This clonotype has ten or more counts. The chain uses TRBV20-1 and TRBJ2-7, with D unresolved. V was shortened by 2 bases and J by 6 bases, with 8 bases between the two germline ends. CDR1 is DFQATT, CDR2 SNEGSKA, per germline (reference sequence). The CDR3 has 11 amino acids. The CDR3, as DNA: TGCAGTGCTAGACAAACGGCCGAGCAGTACTTC. The encoded protein is CSARQTAEQYF.

This clonotype was counted many times. The chain couples TRBV12-3 or TRBV12-4 to TRBJ1-2; D gene unclear. The CDR3 is made up of 14 amino acids. V shed 2 bases and J shed 4 bases, with 11 bases lying between them. The CDR3 loop reads CASSLRRSSYGYTF. CDR3 coding DNA: TGTGCCAGCAGTTTAAGAAGGTCTAGCTATGGCTACACCTTC.

In this sample, this clonotype turned up a few times. The chain recombines TRBV12-3 or TRBV12-4 with TRBJ2-3; no reliable D call. Trimming stripped 4 bases from V and 2 bases from J, with 7 bases between. The CDR3 consists of 13 residues. This CDR3 reads CASSYIATDTQYF. CDR3 DNA: TGTGCCAGCAGTTATATAGCCACAGATACGCAGTATTTT.

This clonotype was recorded many times. The chain carries TRBV6-5 and TRBJ1-1, with 7 bases aligning to TRBD1. CDR3 length: 16 residues. Germline V gene lookup returns CDR1 MNHEY and CDR2 SVGAGI. After removal of 5 bases from V and 1 base from J, the junction contained 10 bases not matched to a gene. In DNA, the CDR3 is TGTGCCAGCAGTAGTTACAGGGGCTCGAGGAACACTGAAGCTTTCTTT. Translation: CASSSYRGSRNTEAFF.